These 30 T cell receptor beta chains were sequenced from one sample in a study of shared clonotypes between healthy human individuals (dated by TCRdb to the early 2020s). The library was built by means of the immunoSEQ multiplex PCR assay. TCRdb took this table from immuneACCESS and kept in-frame rearrangements with V and J called. Such tables lack part of the clones; where checked against another copy, unresolved V genes explain under half of the gap, and the rest is unexplained. The sample has some 2.1 million clones on record, roughly 94% of them singletons. The ten biggest clones cover 0.13% of the sample. The sequenced material came from naive CD4+ T cells sorted from blood. The meaning of the sample's cell subset or site label: CD45RA+ positively selected. The receptors here all came from a man between 18 and 35 years old in good health.

The chain links TRBV15 to TRBJ1-3; 8 bases line up with TRBD1. Germline V gene data show CDR1 as LNHNV and CDR2 as YYDKDF (reference sequence). The length of the CDR3 is 17 residues. The V segment lost 6 bases and the J segment 0 bases; nucleotides outside the gene matches: 10. CDR3 DNA: TGTGCCACCAGTGACCCGACAGGGGCTAGCTCTGGAAACACCATATATTTT. Translation gives CATSDPTGASSGNTIYF.

Turning to this clone: Within the sample, other DNA sequences also encode this same CDR3. The chain links TRBV28 to TRBJ1-2; the D gene is possibly TRBD1 (6 bases). The CDR3 runs 13 residues. Per the germline V gene, CDR1 is MDHEN and CDR2 is SYDVKM. V lost 5 bases and J lost 7, with 14 bases in between. This chain's CDR3 is CASSPGTTSGYTF. CDR3 in DNA: TGTGCCAGCAGTCCCGGGACAACGTCTGGCTACACCTTC.

This chain connects TRBV19 to TRBJ2-2; 7 nucleotides align to TRBD2. V trimming: 3 bases; J trimming: 6 bases; junction bases outside the gene matches: 10. The CDR3 consists of 16 residues. The germline gives CDR1 LNHDA, CDR2 SQIVND (reference sequence). CDR3 sequence: CASSMGGVLPPGELFF. Here the CDR3 DNA reads TGTGCCAGTAGTATGGGAGGGGTGCTACCCCCCGGGGAGCTGTTTTTT.

This chain connects TRBV10-2 to TRBJ1-1; D not certain. This CDR3 is 11 amino acids long. In germline, CDR1 is WSHSY, CDR2 SAAADI. V dropped 6 bases and J dropped 7 bases, with 9 bases sitting between them. In nucleotides, the CDR3 is TGCGCCAGCAGGCAACTCAATGAAGCTTTCTTT. Translating gives CASRQLNEAFF.

This clone was seen a single time. The chain recombines TRBV30 with TRBJ2-6; 7 nucleotides agree with TRBD1. CDR1 is GTSNPN, CDR2 SVGIG, per germline (reference sequence). The ends lost 4 bases at V and 2 bases at J; junction bases unmatched: 5. The CDR3 length is 15 residues. The CDR3 spells CAWNRQGPGANVLTF. The CDR3 DNA reads TGTGCCTGGAATCGACAGGGTCCTGGGGCCAACGTCCTGACTTTC.

The chain combines TRBV18 with TRBJ1-2, with 7 bases identical to TRBD1. Per germline, CDR1 KGHSH and CDR2 LQKENI. V shed 5 bases, J shed 1 base, and the junction held 10 bases outside the gene matches. The CDR3 is made up of 16 amino acids. For the CDR3, the DNA is TGTGCCAGCTCAAGCGTACAGGGGCCCGATAACTATGGCTACACCTTC. It encodes CASSSVQGPDNYGYTF.

The V gene is TRBV28, the J gene TRBJ1-6; 9 bases agree with TRBD1. From germline, CDR1 is MDHEN and CDR2 SYDVKM. The CDR3 has 14 amino acids. V gave up 7 bases and J gave up 9 bases; unmatched junction bases: 7. The chain's CDR3 is CASTTGGFLSPLHF. The CDR3 DNA follows: TGTGCCAGCACCACAGGGGGCTTTCTTTCACCCCTCCACTTT.

The genes are TRBV19 and TRBJ2-7; 7 nucleotides match TRBD1. Losses at the gene ends were 5 bases for V and 5 bases for J; bases not matched to a gene: 6. The CDR3 contains 13 residues. CDR1 and CDR2 from the germline V gene are LNHDA and SQIVND (reference sequence). The CDR3 protein is CASSGETGDEQYF. CDR3 nucleotide sequence: TGTGCCAGTAGTGGGGAAACAGGGGACGAGCAGTACTTC.

The V call is TRBV18, the J call TRBJ1-2, with D maybe TRBD1 (5 bases). CDR1 and CDR2 from the germline V gene are KGHSH and LQKENI. Between the trimmed V and J ends, which lost 3 bases and 3 bases, there was a span of 11 bases. This CDR3 contains 14 residues. The CDR3 coding sequence is TGTGCCAGCTCACCGGCCATGGGGGACTATGGCTACACCTTC. It codes for CASSPAMGDYGYTF.

This chain connects TRBV21-1 to TRBJ1-5; TRBD1 is the table's D call and was not checked against the DNA. TRBV21-1 is a pseudogene locus. The length of the CDR3 is 13 residues. The CDR3 DNA follows: TGTGCCAAACGGACAGCAGTGGATCAGCCCCAGCATTTT. Translating it yields CAKRTAVDQPQHF.

The rearrangement links TRBV2 to TRBJ1-1; a possible D gene is TRBD1 (5 bases). Trimming cost V 7 bases and J 1 base, with 13 bases left between them. Per the germline V gene, CDR1 is SNHLY and CDR2 is FYNNEI. This CDR3 comprises 14 residues. The CDR3 is CASIARQQNTEAFF. CDR3 DNA sequence: TGTGCCAGCATAGCGAGACAGCAGAACACTGAAGCTTTCTTT.

This chain uses TRBV30 with TRBJ1-4, with D maybe TRBD1 (5 bases). The CDR3 extends over 14 amino acids. CDR1 and CDR2 from the germline V gene are GTSNPN and SVGIG (reference sequence). Trimming removed 2 bases from V and 5 bases from J, with 12 bases in between. The CDR3 region has the DNA TGTGCCTGGAGTCCAGGGATGGGAAATGAAAAACTGTTTTTT. Residues: CAWSPGMGNEKLFF.

J is TRBJ2-1 and V is TRBV18; TRBD2 matches 10 bases. Trimming cost V 0 bases and J 5 bases; bases outside gene matches: 4. The CDR3 loop spans 16 amino acids. Germline V gene sequence: CDR1 KGHSH, CDR2 LQKENI. The CDR3 bases are TGTGCCAGCTCACCACCTAGCGGGAGGCCGAACAATGAGCAGTTCTTC. Translating gives CASSPPSGRPNNEQFF.

This rearrangement joins TRBV11-3 to TRBJ2-2, with 7 bases fitting TRBD1. CDR3 length: 15 amino acids. V lost 5 bases, J lost 3 bases, and 6 bases stayed unmatched. The germline V gene has CDR1 SGHNT and CDR2 YENEEA. The CDR3: CASSPRTGDTGELFF. In nucleotides, the CDR3 is TGTGCCAGCAGCCCCCGGACAGGAGACACCGGGGAGCTGTTTTTT.

The CDR3 region is CAIRGSDTQYF. The CDR3, as DNA: TGTGCCATCAGGGGATCGGATACGCAGTATTTT. This chain uses TRBV10-3 with TRBJ2-3; D unresolved. The CDR3 contains 11 residues. Germline lookup yields CDR1 ENHRY and CDR2 SYGVKD. Between the trimmed V and J ends, which lost 6 bases and 6 bases, there was a span of 7 bases.

The J gene is TRBJ1-4, the V gene TRBV29-1; TRBD1 aligns across 10 bases. The V and J ends lost 8 bases and 8 bases, in that order; junction bases with no gene match: 5. Germline V CDR1 and CDR2: SQVTM, ANQGSEA. The CDR3 loop spans 12 amino acids. This CDR3 reads CSMTGGGEKLFF. The CDR3 DNA is TGCAGCATGACAGGGGGCGGCGAAAAACTGTTTTTT.

The chain uses TRBV5-1 and TRBJ2-5, with D possibly being TRBD1 or TRBD2 (5 bases each). Germline CDR1 reads SGHRS; CDR2 reads YFSETQ. Trimming cost V 1 base and J 4 bases, with 23 bases left between them. This CDR3 is 18 amino acids long. This chain's CDR3 is CASSLQGPPPKFRETQYF. In DNA form, the CDR3 reads TGCGCCAGCAGCTTGCAGGGACCCCCCCCTAAGTTTAGAGAGACCCAGTACTTC.

The CDR3 sequence: CASSPGPVSPLHF. The CDR3 DNA follows: TGTGCCAGCAGCCCCGGGCCGGTTTCACCCCTCCACTTT. J is TRBJ1-6 and V is TRBV7-9; D is ambiguous. The germline V and J ends were trimmed by 5 bases and 9 bases, with 11 bases remaining between them. CDR3 length: 13 amino acids. Germline lookup yields CDR1 SEHNR and CDR2 FQNEAQ (reference sequence).

V is TRBV7-2 and J is TRBJ2-7, with unresolved D. Germline V gene data show CDR1 as SGHTA and CDR2 as FQGNSA. V lost 5 bases and J lost 3, with 8 bases in between. The CDR3 contains 12 residues. This CDR3 reads CASSIQGYEQYF. In DNA form, the CDR3 reads TGTGCCAGCAGCATCCAAGGCTACGAGCAGTACTTC.

CDR3 region: CSLSPTAYEQYF. The DNA of the CDR3 is TGCAGCCTTAGCCCGACAGCCTACGAGCAGTACTTC. V is TRBV29-1 and J is TRBJ2-7; tentatively, D is TRBD1 (5 bases). Germline values: CDR1 SQVTM, CDR2 ANQGSEA. The ends were cut back, 8 bases at V and 2 bases at J, with 13 bases in the middle. The CDR3 is 12 amino acids.

The J gene is TRBJ2-2, the V gene TRBV27; unclear D gene. Germline V lookup: CDR1 MNHEY, CDR2 SMNVEV (reference sequence). The germline V and J ends were trimmed by 3 bases and 6 bases, with 5 bases remaining between them. The CDR3 is 12 residues long. In DNA, the CDR3 is TGTGCCAGCAGTTTTGAAGCCGGGGAGCTGTTTTTT. It is translated as CASSFEAGELFF.

As to this clone: Other DNA sequences within the sample encode an identical CDR3. The rearrangement links TRBV18 to TRBJ1-4; tentatively, D is TRBD1 (5 bases). V lost 3 bases to trimming and J lost 4 bases, with 9 bases between them. Germline V gene sequence: CDR1 KGHSH, CDR2 LQKENI. This CDR3 is built from 14 residues. The CDR3 region is CASSPGRVNEKLFF. DNA for the CDR3: TGTGCCAGCTCACCGGGCAGGGTTAATGAAAAACTGTTTTTT.

The chain combines TRBV6-1 with TRBJ2-6; D remains ambiguous. Germline loops: CDR1 MNHNS, CDR2 SASEGT. This CDR3 region has 13 residues. The germline V and J ends were trimmed by 1 base and 5 bases, with 3 bases remaining between them. As DNA, the CDR3 is TGTGCCAGCAGTGAAGTCAGGGCCAACGTCCTGACTTTC. Its protein is CASSEVRANVLTF.

This chain joins TRBV5-6 and TRBJ1-2, with TRBD1 matching 10 bases. Looked up from germline, CDR1 is SGHDT and CDR2 is YYEEEE. The CDR3 has 19 amino acids. The trim removed 5 bases at V and 1 base at J, leaving 17 bases unmatched. The CDR3 reads CASSQLGGTGTGVNYGYTF. The CDR3 DNA reads TGTGCCAGCAGTCAACTTGGTGGAACCGGGACAGGGGTTAACTATGGCTACACCTTC.

The chain couples TRBV18 to TRBJ1-2; the match to TRBD1 covers 7 bases. CDR1 is KGHSH and CDR2 is LQKENI in the germline V gene. The trim removed 4 bases at V and 4 bases at J, leaving 9 bases unmatched. This CDR3 region has 15 residues. The CDR3 spells CASSLPGTAPYGYTF. The CDR3 region has the DNA TGTGCCAGCTCACTGCCTGGGACAGCTCCCTATGGCTACACCTTC.

The chain employs TRBV6-1 and TRBJ1-1, with D possibly matching TRBD1 (5 bases). The CDR3 spans 15 residues. With 2 bases removed from V and 2 bases from J, the gap between germline ends came to 12 bases. In germline, CDR1 is MNHNS, CDR2 SASEGT. CDR3 nucleotide sequence: TGTGCCAGCAGTGAACAGGGATGGGGAAACACTGAAGCTTTCTTT. Amino acids: CASSEQGWGNTEAFF.

This rearrangement joins TRBV7-2 to TRBJ2-3, with D possibly being TRBD2 (6 bases). This CDR3 has 15 amino acids. Germline loops: CDR1 SGHTA, CDR2 FQGNSA. Trimming took 4 bases from V and 4 from J, leaving 15 bases between them. CDR3 sequence: CASSWRSGEADTQYF. The CDR3 DNA follows: TGTGCCAGCAGCTGGCGGTCGGGGGAAGCAGATACGCAGTATTTT.

The chain recombines TRBV28 with TRBJ2-1, with D possibly matching TRBD1 (6 bases). V dropped 6 bases and J dropped 5 bases, with 17 bases sitting between them. This CDR3 has 15 residues. CDR1 is MDHEN and CDR2 is SYDVKM in the germline V gene. The CDR3, as DNA: TGTGCCAGCAGAAATTGGGACAACCTAAACAATGAGCAGTTCTTC. Protein product: CASRNWDNLNNEQFF. Together with reference TRBV28 and TRBJ2-1, the CDR3 gives the full variable domain: DVKVTQSSRYLVKRTGEKVFLECVQDMDHENMFWYRQDPGLGLRLIYFSYDVKMKEKGDIPEGYSVSREKKERFSLILESASTNQTSMYLCASRNWDNLNNEQFFGPGTRLTVL.

The CDR3 reads CASRELGPPQETQYF. The CDR3, as DNA: TGTGCCAGCAGAGAGTTGGGGCCGCCTCAAGAGACCCAGTACTTC. V and J are TRBV5-6 and TRBJ2-5, with a possible D match to TRBD1 (5 bases). CDR3 size: 15 residues. V lost 5 bases and J lost 2, with 16 bases in between. Germline V gives CDR1 SGHDT, CDR2 YYEEEE. Variable domain in full (rest from reference TRBV5-6 and TRBJ2-5): DAGVTQSPTHLIKTRGQQVTLRCSPKSGHDTVSWYQQALGQGPQFIFQYYEEEERQRGNFPDRFSGHQFPNYSSELNVNALLLGDSALYLCASRELGPPQETQYFGPGTRLLVL.

V usage is TRBV6-1 and J usage is TRBJ2-1; D possibly matches TRBD1 or TRBD2 (6 bases each). Trimming took 4 bases from V and 4 from J, leaving 11 bases between them. The CDR3 runs 14 residues. Germline loops: CDR1 MNHNS, CDR2 SASEGT. CDR3 sequence (DNA): TGTGCCAGCAGTGCCCAGGGGACTTACAATGAGCAGTTCTTC. This gives the protein CASSAQGTYNEQFF.